The source of this T cell receptor (beta chain) is a study of shared clonotypes between healthy human individuals. Study-wide context: CD4 naive and CD4 memory each took three plates per donor, while CD8 naive took two and CD8 memory one.

CDR3 length: 14 residues. Germline V gene lookup returns CDR1 MDHEN and CDR2 SYDVKM. Trimming left V 2 bases short and J 6 bases short, with 11 bases between. As to this clone: What it binds is not known.

There were no recent acute infections or vaccinations among the donors, who were healthy HIV-negative adults. Data came from immunoSEQ multiplex PCR; TCRdb stores just in-frame clones and leaves some out. This sample has more than 2,000,000 clones, with 85% to 95% found just once. Study-level results: Richness estimates generally favored naive over memory subsets. About 5% was the fraction of naive CD4 clonotypes found shared across several donors.

Sequences were obtained from naive CD4+ T cells from PBMCs. As to subset: CD45RA+ positively selected. The gene calls are TRBV28 and TRBJ2-1, with D tentatively TRBD2 (6 bases). This TCR was sampled from a man aged 18 to 35 in good health. Some clones in this sample may be carry-over from other donors' samples. This CDR3 reads CASSLTGAFNEQFF. The CDR3 bases are TGTGCCAGCAGTTTAACGGGAGCTTTCAATGAGCAGTTCTTC.